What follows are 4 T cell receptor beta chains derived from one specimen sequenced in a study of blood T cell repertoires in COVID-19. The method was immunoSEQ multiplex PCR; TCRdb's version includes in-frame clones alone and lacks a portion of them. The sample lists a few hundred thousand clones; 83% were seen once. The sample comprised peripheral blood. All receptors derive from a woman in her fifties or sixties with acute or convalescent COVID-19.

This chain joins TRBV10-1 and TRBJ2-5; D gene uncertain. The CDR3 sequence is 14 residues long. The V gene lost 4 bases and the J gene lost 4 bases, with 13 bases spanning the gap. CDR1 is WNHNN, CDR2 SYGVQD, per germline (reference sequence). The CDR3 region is CASSGAISLETQYF. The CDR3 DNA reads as TGCGCCAGCAGTGGGGCCATTTCCCTAGAGACCCAGTACTTC.

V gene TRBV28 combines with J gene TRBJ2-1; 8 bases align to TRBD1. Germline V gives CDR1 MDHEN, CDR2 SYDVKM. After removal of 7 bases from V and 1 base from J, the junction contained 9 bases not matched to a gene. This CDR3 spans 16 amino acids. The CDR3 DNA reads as TGTGCCAGCACCAACCTAGGGACAGGTTCCTACAATGAGCAGTTCTTC. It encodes CASTNLGTGSYNEQFF. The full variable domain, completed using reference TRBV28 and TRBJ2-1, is DVKVTQSSRYLVKRTGEKVFLECVQDMDHENMFWYRQDPGLGLRLIYFSYDVKMKEKGDIPEGYSVSREKKERFSLILESASTNQTSMYLCASTNLGTGSYNEQFFGPGTRLTVL.

This CDR3 reads CASSPFLERGTNEKLFF. The CDR3 nucleotides are TGTGCCAGCAGCCCCTTCCTAGAACGTGGGACTAATGAAAAACTGTTTTTT. The V gene is TRBV7-2, the J gene TRBJ1-4; no definite D call. Germline-derived CDR1 and CDR2 are SGHTA and FQGNSA. The V end lost 5 bases, the J end lost 2 bases, and 18 bases lay between the germline ends. This CDR3 is built from 17 residues. The full variable domain, rest sourced from reference TRBV7-2 and TRBJ1-4, is GAGVSQSPSNKVTEKGKDVELRCDPISGHTALYWYRQSLGQGLEFLIYFQGNSAPDKSGLPSDRFSAERTGGSVSTLTIQRTQQEDSAVYLCASSPFLERGTNEKLFFGSGTQLSVL.

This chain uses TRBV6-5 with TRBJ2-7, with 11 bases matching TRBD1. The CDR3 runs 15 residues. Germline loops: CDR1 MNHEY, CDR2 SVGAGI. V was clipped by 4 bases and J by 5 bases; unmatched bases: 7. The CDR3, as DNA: TGTGCCAGCAGTTCCCGGGACAGGGGGATTCACGAGCAGTACGTC. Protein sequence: CASSSRDRGIHEQYV.